This T cell receptor beta chain was identified in a study of shared clonotypes between healthy human individuals. Looking at the study overall: Each donor's CD4 naive and CD4 memory cells filled three plates apiece, CD8 naive two, and CD8 memory one.

This clone occurred once. The antigen remains undetermined. Profiling relied on immunoSEQ multiplex PCR, and the TCRdb table lists in-frame clones only, not all of them. The table shows about 2,100,000 clones, with 90% to 95% occurring only once. Study-wide points: Non-shared clonotypes had lower generation probabilities than clonotypes shared by all four sorted-subset donors. Incompleteness in sorted-subset sequencing, despite large depth, was shown by rarefaction. A small donor pool kept down the genetic and exposure-history diversity that was represented.

Naivety among CD8 cells was defined by CD45RO negativity and positive CCR7 selection, thereby excluding terminally differentiated effector memory CD45RA+ cells. Germline V gene data show CDR1 as LGHNA and CDR2 as YNFKEQ. The CDR3 totals 14 residues. V lost 0 bases and J 2 bases, leaving 8 bases between the germline ends. The sequence came from a man between 18 and 35 years old in good health. Some clones in this sample may be carry-over from other donors' samples. The chain combines TRBV4-2 with TRBJ2-7; D gene unclear. The sequencing sample was made of naive CD8+ T cells from PBMCs. CDR3 protein: CASSQDSGPYEQYF. CDR3 coding DNA: TGTGCCAGCAGCCAAGATAGTGGGCCCTACGAGCAGTACTTC.